A single sample gave rise to the 11 T cell receptor beta chains below, sequenced in a study of control samples from healthy donors and cancer patients. Produced via immunoSEQ multiplex PCR; TCRdb's table is partial and in-frame only. The sample consists of about 130,000 clones, roughly 92% of them appearing once. Sequencing was done on a sample of blood. The receptors stem from a man between 18 and 35 years old in good health.

This CDR3 is CASSFDRGSTDTQYF. In DNA, the CDR3 is TGTGCCAGCAGCTTTGACCGGGGGAGCACAGATACGCAGTATTTT. The chain combines TRBV12-1 with TRBJ2-3; the D call in the table, TRBD2, was not verified against the DNA. TRBV12-1 represents a pseudogene. This CDR3 is 15 amino acids long.

The chain is built from TRBV5-6 and TRBJ1-1; D gene unclear. Germline V gives CDR1 SGHDT, CDR2 YYEEEE. The CDR3 runs 13 residues. The V gene lost 4 bases and the J gene lost 2 bases, with 9 bases spanning the gap. The CDR3 here is CASSLHRNTEAFF. CDR3 bases: TGTGCCAGCAGCCTACACCGAAACACTGAAGCTTTCTTT.

This chain connects TRBV30 to TRBJ2-4; D remains ambiguous. V lost 0 bases and J 3 bases, leaving 9 bases between the germline ends. The CDR3 spans 14 residues. The germline V gene has CDR1 GTSNPN and CDR2 SVGIG (reference sequence). The CDR3 loop reads CAWSVRGLKNIQYF. The CDR3 DNA follows: TGTGCCTGGAGTGTACGTGGGCTCAAAAACATTCAGTACTTC.

In its sample, this clone was seen once. This chain links TRBV6-2 or TRBV6-3 with TRBJ2-1, with D tentatively TRBD1 (6 bases). This CDR3 region has 15 residues. CDR1 is MNHEY, CDR2 SVGEGT, per germline. The V gene lost 5 bases and the J gene lost 7 bases, with 18 bases spanning the gap. Here the CDR3 reads CASSTRQVFYNEQFF. CDR3 nucleotides: TGTGCCAGCAGTACCAGACAGGTCTTTTATAATGAGCAGTTCTTC.

The genes are TRBV5-4 and TRBJ2-7, with D tentatively TRBD2 (5 bases). V dropped 3 bases and J dropped 5 bases, with 18 bases sitting between them. This CDR3 has 15 residues. Germline V gives CDR1 SGHNT, CDR2 YYREEE (reference sequence). CDR3 amino acids: CASSSGGGPSNEQYF. CDR3 nucleotide sequence: TGTGCCAGCAGCTCGGGTGGAGGACCTTCGAACGAGCAGTACTTC.

V and J are TRBV25-1 and TRBJ1-2, with TRBD1 as a possible D gene (6 bases). V lost 4 bases and J lost 5, with 14 bases in between. The CDR3 contains 14 residues. Germline-derived CDR1 and CDR2 are MGHDK and SYGVNS. CDR3: CASSGPGEGYGYTF. The DNA for the CDR3 is TGTGCCAGCAGTGGTCCAGGGGAGGGGTATGGCTACACCTTC.

The chain joins TRBV7-2 to TRBJ2-1; possibly TRBD1 for D (5 bases). Trimming took 1 base from V and 2 from J, leaving 9 bases between them. CDR3 length: 15 residues. Per the germline V gene, CDR1 is SGHTA and CDR2 is FQGNSA. Written as DNA, the CDR3 is TGTGCCAGCAGCTTAGGGGGCTTTCCCTACAATGAGCAGTTCTTC. It codes for CASSLGGFPYNEQFF.

The genes are TRBV7-9 and TRBJ2-7; D is uncertain. V lost 4 bases to trimming and J lost 4 bases, with 11 bases between them. Germline V lookup: CDR1 SEHNR, CDR2 FQNEAQ (reference sequence). CDR3 size: 13 residues. Here the CDR3 DNA reads TGTGCCAGCAGCTCCAGAGCCTCATACGAGCAGTACTTC. Amino acid sequence: CASSSRASYEQYF.

J is TRBJ1-2 and V is TRBV6-1, with TRBD1 as a possible D gene (5 bases). V shed 4 bases and J shed 1 base, with 19 bases lying between them. CDR1 MNHNS and CDR2 SASEGT come from the germline V gene. The CDR3 has 17 amino acids. CDR3 nucleotides: TGTGCCAGCAGTGTACCTTGGGGGAGAGATCTTAACTATGGCTACACCTTC. It yields the protein CASSVPWGRDLNYGYTF.

The chain employs TRBV7-6 and TRBJ1-4; 10 bases match TRBD1. After removal of 5 bases from V and 5 bases from J, the junction contained 5 bases not matched to a gene. The CDR3 has 15 amino acids. Germline V gene data show CDR1 as SGHVS and CDR2 as FNYEAQ. The CDR3 coding sequence is TGTGCCAGCAGCGGACGGACAGGGGGGAATGAAAAACTGTTTTTT. Translation: CASSGRTGGNEKLFF.

This clone was detected only a few times. The chain couples TRBV4-1 to TRBJ1-1; 7 bases map to TRBD1. The CDR3 runs 14 residues. The V gene end was trimmed by 2 bases and the J gene end by 1 base; junction bases not matched to a gene: 1. Germline V gene sequence: CDR1 MGHRA, CDR2 YSYEKL. Here the CDR3 DNA reads TGCGCCAGCAGCCAACGGACAGGGAACACTGAAGCTTTCTTT. It yields the protein CASSQRTGNTEAFF.